The 8 T cell receptor beta chains presented below share a single source sample, sequenced in a study of blood T cells in healthy people across ages. Together with a sample-barcoded 5' primer, a J-beta primer mix was included in a second PCR lasting 7 to 11 cycles. TCRdb itself ran the 5' RACE reads through MiXCR, one entry per CDR3 protein. This table holds approximately 600,000 distinct CDR3 sequences, under 70% found once. Material for sequencing was blood. Receptors were obtained from a man aged 55 to 70 in good health.

This clonotype showed up just a few times. The chain links TRBV6-5 to TRBJ1-2; 12 bases are shared with TRBD1. The CDR3 is 15 amino acids. The ends lost 6 bases at V and 2 bases at J; junction bases unmatched: 4. From germline, CDR1 is MNHEY and CDR2 SVGAGI. The DNA of the CDR3 is TGTGCCAGCAGCCCAGGGACAGGGGGCAACTATGGCTACACCTTC. Its protein product is CASSPGTGGNYGYTF.

The chain joins TRBV12-5 to TRBJ2-5; D gene unclear. Near its end, the DNA agrees better with TRBJ2-4, so the J call may be wrong. Germline V CDR1 and CDR2: LGHNT, FRNRAP. The CDR3 has 13 amino acids. Written as DNA, the CDR3 is TGTGCTAGTGGTTTGGTACCCCCAAACATTCAGTACTTC. Its translation: CASGLVPPNIQYF.

This clonotype was seen a handful of times. The V call is TRBV6-1, the J call TRBJ1-2; D is unresolved. CDR1 and CDR2 from the germline V gene are MNHNS and SASEGT. The CDR3 length is 14 residues. V lost 1 base to trimming and J lost 6 bases, with 12 bases between them. Written as DNA, the CDR3 is TGTGCCAGCAGTGAAGGCGTTCTTCGGCATGGCTACACCTTC. It specifies CASSEGVLRHGYTF.

The chain joins TRBV7-9 to TRBJ1-4; TRBD1 matches at 8 bases. The length of the CDR3 is 15 residues. The V and J ends lost 4 bases and 6 bases, in that order; junction bases with no gene match: 7. Germline V gene sequence: CDR1 SEHNR, CDR2 FQNEAQ (reference sequence). The CDR3 DNA sequence: TGTGCCAGCAGCTCCAGACAGGGGAGTTATGAAAAACTGTTTTTT. It encodes CASSSRQGSYEKLFF. Full variable domain (missing parts from reference TRBV7-9 and TRBJ1-4): DTGVSQNPRHKITKRGQNVTFRCDPISEHNRLYWYRQTLGQGPEFLTYFQNEAQLEKSRLLSDRFSAERPKGSFSTLEIQRTEQGDSAMYLCASSSRQGSYEKLFFGSGTQLSVL.

The chain uses TRBV29-1 and TRBJ2-7; TRBD1 is a possible D gene (6 bases). Trimming left V 7 bases short and J 1 base short, with 17 bases between. CDR3 length: 14 residues. CDR1 and CDR2 (germline): SQVTM, ANQGSEA. DNA of the CDR3: TGCAGCGCACAACAGGGTGCTAGGTCCTACGAGCAGTACTTC. Amino acids: CSAQQGARSYEQYF.

V gene TRBV6-6 combines with J gene TRBJ2-1, with D maybe TRBD2 (6 bases). V gave up 0 bases and J gave up 2 bases, with 11 bases separating them. The CDR3 is made up of 16 amino acids. CDR1 and CDR2 (germline): MNHNY, SVGAGI (reference sequence). CDR3 residues: CASSYSDPGAYNEQFF. The DNA for the CDR3 is TGTGCCAGCAGTTACTCTGATCCGGGGGCCTACAATGAGCAGTTCTTC.

The J gene is TRBJ1-2, the V gene TRBV4-1; D is ambiguous. Germline CDR1 and CDR2: MGHRA and YSYEKL. The length of the CDR3 is 13 residues. The V gene lost 2 bases and the J gene lost 7 bases, with 11 bases spanning the gap. As DNA, the CDR3 is TGCGCCAGCAGCCAACCCCTAGTCAGTGGCTACACCTTC. It encodes CASSQPLVSGYTF.

The chain joins TRBV12-3 or TRBV12-4 to TRBJ2-3; TRBD2 matches at 7 bases. This CDR3 spans 12 amino acids. With V trimmed by 10 bases and J by 1 base, 2 bases remained unmatched. The DNA of the CDR3 is TGTGCCACCACTAGCGGCACAGATACGCAGTATTTT. This sequence encodes CATTSGTDTQYF.